Listed here is a single T cell receptor beta chain. What it binds is not known. V lost 5 bases to trimming and J lost 0 bases; unmatched junction nucleotides: 6. Germline V gives CDR1 SNHLY, CDR2 FYNNEI. This CDR3 comprises 16 residues. The data derive from a study of blood T cells in healthy people across ages. Across the study: About one barcoded beta molecule per two T cells was captured by template switching.

Sample-barcoded 5' priming and a J-beta primer mix drove a second PCR of roughly 6 to 12 cycles. TCRdb re-analysed the 5' RACE reads in MiXCR, keeping a single row per CDR3 protein. The repertoire holds 700,000 or so distinct CDR3 sequences, around two fifths seen once, with around 30% in the top ten. General study points: The long-lived group displayed more naive CD4+ cells, plus higher diversity, than the aged donors did.

The V call is TRBV2, the J call TRBJ2-4, with 8 bases aligning to TRBD2. The TCR originated in a man aged 80 or over in good health. The sequencing input was blood. CDR3 coding DNA: TGTGCCAGCAGTCCAGCGGGGGTCATAGCCAAAAACATTCAGTACTTC. It yields the protein CASSPAGVIAKNIQYF. The variable domain in full, completed from reference TRBV2 and TRBJ2-4, reads EPEVTQTPSHQVTQMGQEVILRCVPISNHLYFYWYRQILGQKVEFLVSFYNNEISEKSEIFDDQFSVERPDGSNFTLKIRSTKLEDSAMYFCASSPAGVIAKNIQYFGAGTRLSVL.